A single sample gave rise to the 13 T cell receptor beta chains below, sequenced in a study of blood T cell repertoires in COVID-19. Only in-frame clones appear in the TCRdb table, and some are missing; sequencing was by immunoSEQ multiplex PCR. The table records about 130,000 clones, about 88% of them present only once. Sequenced input: peripheral blood. The receptors were sampled from a woman older than 75 with acute or convalescent COVID-19.

The chain is built from TRBV3-1 (or the pseudogene TRBV3-2) and TRBJ1-4; D is undetermined. Deletions cut 3 bases from V and 2 bases from J, with 22 bases between. CDR3 length: 19 amino acids. Germline assignment: CDR1 LGHDT and CDR2 YNNKEL (reference sequence). This CDR3 is CASSQVGGTPLRTNEKLFF. The DNA of the CDR3 is TGTGCCAGCAGCCAGGTTGGAGGAACCCCCTTAAGGACTAATGAAAAACTGTTTTTT.

V and J are TRBV6-2 or TRBV6-3 and TRBJ2-7, with 8 bases fitting TRBD1. This CDR3 region has 13 residues. CDR1 is MNHEY, CDR2 SVGEGT, per germline. Trimming at V came to 4 bases and at J to 4 bases, leaving 3 bases not matched to a gene. For the CDR3, the DNA is TGTGCCAGCAGTTCTGGGACAGGTTACGAGCAGTACTTC. Translated: CASSSGTGYEQYF.

The chain combines TRBV4-2 with TRBJ2-1, with 8 bases fitting TRBD2. Germline assignment: CDR1 LGHNA and CDR2 YNFKEQ. V shed 1 base, J shed 6 bases, and the junction held 8 bases outside the gene matches. CDR3 length: 16 amino acids. CDR3 sequence reads: CASSQGYRTSINEQFF. The DNA of the CDR3 is TGTGCCAGCAGCCAAGGGTACAGGACTAGCATCAATGAGCAGTTCTTC.

The chain uses TRBV28 and TRBJ1-6; no firm D call. V was cut by 2 bases and J by 0 bases, with 8 bases left in between. The CDR3 is made up of 16 amino acids. CDR1 is MDHEN, CDR2 SYDVKM, per germline. The CDR3, as DNA: TGTGCCAGCAGTTTAAGAAGGAGCTCCTATAATTCACCCCTCCACTTT. Amino acid sequence: CASSLRRSSYNSPLHF.

The chain is built from TRBV10-3 and TRBJ1-2; 7 bases are shared with TRBD1. V lost 4 bases to trimming and J lost 1 base; unmatched junction nucleotides: 3. CDR1 ENHRY and CDR2 SYGVKD come from the germline V gene. This CDR3 spans 14 amino acids. CDR3 sequence: CAISGRGDNYGYTF. The CDR3 region has the DNA TGTGCCATCAGTGGCAGGGGGGATAACTATGGCTACACCTTC.

The chain carries TRBV18 and TRBJ1-1; unclear D gene. Trimming stripped 0 bases from V and 3 bases from J, with 11 bases between. The CDR3 contains 15 residues. The germline V gene encodes CDR1 KGHSH and CDR2 LQKENI. Written as DNA, the CDR3 is TGTGCCAGCTCACCACCGAGCCGTCCGGACACTGAAGCTTTCTTT. Protein: CASSPPSRPDTEAFF. Looking up the rest from reference TRBV18 and TRBJ1-1 gives the full variable domain: NAGVMQNPRHLVRRRGQEARLRCSPMKGHSHVYWYRQLPEEGLKFMVYLQKENIIDESGMPKERFSAEFPKEGPSILRIQQVVRGDSAAYFCASSPPSRPDTEAFFGQGTRLTVV.

The chain uses TRBV6-1 and TRBJ2-5; 14 bases are a match to TRBD2. Looked up from germline, CDR1 is MNHNS and CDR2 is SASEGT. With V trimmed by 4 bases and J by 0 bases, 13 bases remained unmatched. This CDR3 is built from 20 residues. The DNA for the CDR3 is TGTGCCAGCAGTGCCCAAGCCCGACTAGCGGGGGGGCGGTACCAAGAGACCCAGTACTTC. It is translated as CASSAQARLAGGRYQETQYF.

The chain combines TRBV7-3 with TRBJ2-1, with 8 bases identical to TRBD2. The CDR3 has 16 residues. The germline V gene has CDR1 SGHTA and CDR2 FQGTGA. V was clipped by 2 bases and J by 6 bases; unmatched bases: 9. The DNA of the CDR3 is TGTGCCAGCAGCTTACCGGGCGGGGGGAGTTTCAATGAGCAGTTCTTC. Translation gives CASSLPGGGSFNEQFF. The full variable domain, completed using reference TRBV7-3 and TRBJ2-1, is GAGVSQTPSNKVTEKGKYVELRCDPISGHTALYWYRQSLGQGPEFLIYFQGTGAADDSGLPNDRFFAVRPEGSVSTLKIQRTERGDSAVYLCASSLPGGGSFNEQFFGPGTRLTVL.

The genes are TRBV2 and TRBJ2-6, with D possibly TRBD2 on 5 matching bases. The CDR3 runs to 16 residues. The germline gives CDR1 SNHLY, CDR2 FYNNEI. V lost 2 bases to trimming and J lost 0 bases, with 8 bases between them. The DNA for the CDR3 is TGTGCCAGCAGTGAAATGGGGAGCTCTGGGGCCAACGTCCTGACTTTC. Its translation is CASSEMGSSGANVLTF.

V and J are TRBV5-4 and TRBJ2-5; D gene unclear. CDR3 length: 13 amino acids. V was trimmed by 1 base and J by 4 bases, leaving 8 bases between them. The germline gives CDR1 SGHNT, CDR2 YYREEE (reference sequence). The CDR3 DNA follows: TGTGCCAGCAGCTTGTCCACTCGAGAGACCCAGTACTTC. It is translated as CASSLSTRETQYF.

In its sample, this clone was seen a few times. This chain links TRBV27 with TRBJ2-7, with TRBD1 identical over 9 bases. V lost 4 bases and J lost 4; bases outside the gene matches: 8. This CDR3 contains 15 residues. Looked up from germline, CDR1 is MNHEY and CDR2 is SMNVEV (reference sequence). The CDR3 spells CASSSPGQGTYEQYF. DNA of the CDR3: TGTGCCAGCAGTTCGCCGGGACAGGGTACTTACGAGCAGTACTTC.

This rearrangement joins TRBV10-1 to TRBJ2-1; TRBD2 matches at 12 bases. The trim removed 4 bases at V and 5 bases at J, leaving 6 bases unmatched. Germline V gene sequence: CDR1 WNHNN, CDR2 SYGVQD (reference sequence). The length of the CDR3 is 16 residues. For the CDR3, the DNA is TGCGCCAGCAGTGGGCTAGCGGGAGGGCCGGACAATGAGCAGTTCTTC. Its protein product is CASSGLAGGPDNEQFF.

This clone came up a few times. V gene TRBV19 combines with J gene TRBJ2-3; 10 nucleotides match TRBD2. The CDR3 is made up of 17 amino acids. V dropped 6 bases and J dropped 3; count of bases not matched to a gene: 12. CDR1 is LNHDA, CDR2 SQIVND, per germline (reference sequence). The CDR3 loop reads CASSREIHSGRTDTQYF. The DNA of the CDR3 is TGTGCCAGTAGCCGCGAGATTCATAGCGGGAGGACAGATACGCAGTATTTT.